One and the same sample provided the 13 T cell receptor beta chains below, sequenced in a study of control samples from healthy donors and cancer patients. Assay: immunoSEQ multiplex PCR; the TCRdb copy retains only in-frame clones and omits some. The sample yields under 200,000 clones, around nine tenths seen once. The source material was blood. The receptors come from a woman in her 30s in good health.

Only a few counts were recorded for this clone. V is TRBV7-9 and J is TRBJ1-2; no clear D gene. The germline gives CDR1 SEHNR, CDR2 FQNEAQ (reference sequence). V was clipped by 5 bases and J by 8 bases, with 18 bases between them. The CDR3 totals 14 residues. As DNA, the CDR3 is TGTGCCAGCAGCCCCCCCGGACGCCTGGGGGGCTACACCTTC. Protein product: CASSPPGRLGGYTF.

This chain links TRBV6-5 with TRBJ2-5, with D possibly being TRBD1 (6 bases). Germline V lookup: CDR1 MNHEY, CDR2 SVGAGI. V gave up 7 bases and J gave up 5 bases, with 14 bases separating them. The CDR3 length is 13 residues. The DNA for the CDR3 is TGTGCCAGCACTCAGGGGTCTTCGGAGACCCAGTACTTC. Encoded protein: CASTQGSSETQYF.

The CDR3 spells CASSSHSGRGAGELFF. The CDR3 nucleotides are TGCGCCAGCAGCTCCCACAGCGGGAGGGGAGCCGGGGAGCTGTTTTTT. The chain carries TRBV5-1 and TRBJ2-2, with TRBD2 identical over 10 bases. The CDR3 is made up of 16 amino acids. CDR1 is SGHRS, CDR2 YFSETQ, per germline. The V gene end was trimmed by 3 bases and the J gene end by 6 bases; junction bases not matched to a gene: 8. Full variable domain (outside the CDR3, taken from reference TRBV5-1 and TRBJ2-2): KAGVTQTPRYLIKTRGQQVTLSCSPISGHRSVSWYQQTPGQGLQFLFEYFSETQRNKGNFPGRFSGRQFSNSRSEMNVSTLELGDSALYLCASSSHSGRGAGELFFGEGSRLTVL.

This chain joins TRBV25-1 and TRBJ1-4; D possibly corresponds to TRBD1 (6 bases). The germline V gene has CDR1 MGHDK and CDR2 SYGVNS. V was trimmed by 4 bases and J by 7 bases, leaving 13 bases between them. The CDR3 is made up of 14 amino acids. CDR3 sequence reads: CASSVGGSREKLFF. For the CDR3, the DNA is TGTGCCAGCAGTGTAGGGGGGAGTCGTGAAAAACTGTTTTTT.

This chain joins TRBV4-2 and TRBJ1-2, with TRBD1 matching over 8 bases. CDR1 is LGHNA, CDR2 YNFKEQ, per germline. The CDR3 covers 17 residues. V lost 0 bases to trimming and J lost 5 bases; unmatched junction nucleotides: 11. The CDR3 sequence: CASSQDRMDRASYGYTF. CDR3 nucleotides: TGTGCCAGCAGCCAAGATAGGATGGACAGGGCAAGTTATGGCTACACCTTC.

The chain couples TRBV6-5 to TRBJ1-5; D possibly corresponds to TRBD1 (6 bases). The V end was cut by 11 bases, the J end by 9 bases, with 14 bases between. The germline V gene has CDR1 MNHEY and CDR2 SVGAGI. The CDR3 totals 11 residues. CDR3 sequence reads: CASRGGRPQHF. In nucleotides, the CDR3 is TGTGCCTCCAGAGGGGGTCGGCCCCAGCATTTT.

The gene calls are TRBV3-1 (or the pseudogene TRBV3-2) and TRBJ2-2, with 10 bases matching TRBD1. V lost 2 bases and J lost 4; bases outside the gene matches: 13. The CDR3 runs 19 residues. Looked up from germline, CDR1 is LGHDT and CDR2 is YNNKEL (reference sequence). The CDR3: CASSQRPAGQGLGTGELFF. For the CDR3, the DNA is TGTGCCAGCAGCCAAAGGCCCGCGGGACAGGGGCTCGGCACCGGGGAGCTGTTTTTT.

The rearrangement joins TRBV6-4 to TRBJ2-3; 7 bases match TRBD2. This CDR3 contains 14 residues. Germline trimming cut 7 bases from V and 3 bases from J; bases unmatched to any gene: 7. The germline V gene encodes CDR1 MRHNA and CDR2 SNTAGT. As DNA, the CDR3 is TGTGCCAGCAAAGGTGCGGGAGATACAGATACGCAGTATTTT. Its translation: CASKGAGDTDTQYF.

The V gene is TRBV30, the J gene TRBJ2-2, with 7 bases identical to TRBD1. The trim removed 2 bases at V and 3 bases at J, leaving 6 bases unmatched. CDR3 length equals 15 residues. Germline CDR1 reads GTSNPN; CDR2 reads SVGIG (reference sequence). This CDR3 is CAWSIRDSDTGELFF. The CDR3 DNA reads as TGTGCCTGGAGTATCCGGGACAGTGACACCGGGGAGCTGTTTTTT.

This clone was picked up a small number of times. The chain uses TRBV2 and TRBJ1-5; D is perhaps TRBD1 (6 bases). CDR1 and CDR2 (germline): SNHLY, FYNNEI. Trimming cost V 6 bases and J 8 bases, with 14 bases left between them. CDR3 length: 13 residues. The CDR3 DNA reads as TGTGCCAGCAGCCCCCGGGGGCAGAAGCCCCAGCATTTT. Translating it yields CASSPRGQKPQHF.

V and J are TRBV27 and TRBJ2-2; possibly TRBD1 for D (6 bases). The germline V and J ends were trimmed by 6 bases and 2 bases, with 13 bases remaining between them. CDR3 size: 15 residues. The germline gives CDR1 MNHEY, CDR2 SMNVEV (reference sequence). CDR3 amino acids: CASSLAGANTGELFF. CDR3 DNA: TGTGCCAGCAGCCTGGCAGGGGCCAACACCGGGGAGCTGTTTTTT.

The chain is built from TRBV6-6 and TRBJ1-1, with 8 bases matching TRBD1. The J segment lost 1 base and the V segment lost 2 bases, leaving 6 bases of the junction unmatched. This CDR3 region has 16 residues. CDR1 is MNHNY, CDR2 SVGAGI, per germline (reference sequence). The CDR3 protein is CASSYRTRGRNTEAFF. CDR3 sequence (DNA): TGTGCCAGCAGTTACCGCACCAGGGGGCGGAACACTGAAGCTTTCTTT.

The chain couples TRBV29-1 to TRBJ1-2; D uncertain. The CDR3 length is 13 residues. CDR1 SQVTM and CDR2 ANQGSEA come from the germline V gene. V shed 6 bases and J shed 4 bases, with 15 bases lying between them. The CDR3 sequence is CSVATESLYGYTF. Here the CDR3 DNA reads TGCAGCGTCGCGACGGAGAGCCTCTATGGCTACACCTTC.